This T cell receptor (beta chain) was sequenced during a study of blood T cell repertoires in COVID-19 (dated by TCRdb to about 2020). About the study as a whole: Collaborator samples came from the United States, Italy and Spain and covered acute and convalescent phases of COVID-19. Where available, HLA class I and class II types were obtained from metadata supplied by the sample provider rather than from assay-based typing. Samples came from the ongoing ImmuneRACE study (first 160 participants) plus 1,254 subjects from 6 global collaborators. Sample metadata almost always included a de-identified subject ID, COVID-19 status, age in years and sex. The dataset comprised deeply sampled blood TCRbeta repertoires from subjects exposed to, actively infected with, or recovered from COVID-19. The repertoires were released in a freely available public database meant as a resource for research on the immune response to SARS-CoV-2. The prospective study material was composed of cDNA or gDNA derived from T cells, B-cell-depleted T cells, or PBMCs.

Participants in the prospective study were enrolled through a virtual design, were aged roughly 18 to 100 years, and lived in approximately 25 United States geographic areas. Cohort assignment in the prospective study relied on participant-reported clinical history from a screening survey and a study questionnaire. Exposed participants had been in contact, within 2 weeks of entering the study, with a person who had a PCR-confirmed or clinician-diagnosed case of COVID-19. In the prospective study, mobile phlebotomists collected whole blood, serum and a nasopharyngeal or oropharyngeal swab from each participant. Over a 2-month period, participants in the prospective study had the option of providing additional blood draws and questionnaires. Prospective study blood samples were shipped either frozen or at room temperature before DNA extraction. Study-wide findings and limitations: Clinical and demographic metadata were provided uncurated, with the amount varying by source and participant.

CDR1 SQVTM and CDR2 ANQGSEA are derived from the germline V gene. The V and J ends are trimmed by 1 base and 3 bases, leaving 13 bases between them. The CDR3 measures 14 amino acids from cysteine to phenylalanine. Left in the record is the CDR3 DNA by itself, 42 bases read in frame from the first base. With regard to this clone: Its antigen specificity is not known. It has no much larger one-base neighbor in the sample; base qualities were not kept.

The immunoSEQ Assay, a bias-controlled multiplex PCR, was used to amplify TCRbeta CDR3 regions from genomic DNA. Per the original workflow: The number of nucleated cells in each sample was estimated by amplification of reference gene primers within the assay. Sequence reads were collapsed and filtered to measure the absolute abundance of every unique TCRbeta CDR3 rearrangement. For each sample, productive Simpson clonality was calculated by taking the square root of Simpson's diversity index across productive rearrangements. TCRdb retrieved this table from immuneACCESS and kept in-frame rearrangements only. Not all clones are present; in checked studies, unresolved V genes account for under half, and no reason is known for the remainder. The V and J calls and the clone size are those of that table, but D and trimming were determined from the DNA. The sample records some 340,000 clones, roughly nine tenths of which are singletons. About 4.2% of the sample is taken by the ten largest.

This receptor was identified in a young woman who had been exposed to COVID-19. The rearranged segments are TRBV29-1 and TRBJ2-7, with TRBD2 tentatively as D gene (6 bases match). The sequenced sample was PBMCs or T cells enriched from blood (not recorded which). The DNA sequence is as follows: TGCAGCGTTGAAGTGCCTGGGGGACTCTACGAGCAGTACTTC. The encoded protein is CSVEVPGGLYEQYF.